This TCR beta chain stems from a study of blood T cell repertoires in COVID-19. Overall study context: Acute-phase and convalescent COVID-19 samples originated in the United States, Italy and Spain. The cDNA or gDNA used as material had been derived from T cells, B-cell-depleted T cells, or PBMCs.

The germline CDR1 and CDR2 sequences are GTSNPN and SVGIG (reference sequence). The ends were cut back, 3 bases at V and 3 bases at J, with 11 bases in the middle. The CDR3 contains 13 residues. In the study's own analysis: Reference gene primer amplification yielded estimated nucleated cell counts. Clones were read by immunoSEQ multiplex PCR, and TCRdb kept only the in-frame ones, dropping some. V and J calls and clone size are as listed in that table; D and trimming were resolved from the DNA. The sample consists of some 140,000 clones, around 73% of them appearing once. This rearrangement joins TRBV30 to TRBJ1-2, with D possibly matching TRBD1 (6 bases). What was sequenced was peripheral blood. The clonotype was recovered from a man between 60 and 75 years old who had recovered from COVID-19. The chain's CDR3 is CAWSPRGYYGYTF. The CDR3 DNA follows: TGTGCCTGGAGCCCCAGGGGTTACTATGGCTACACCTTC.